This TCR beta chain emerged from a study of CD8+CD57+ T cells in acquired aplastic anemia. Overall study context: Sorted CD4+ and CD8+ cells yielded DNA averaging around 3.5 ug.

The CDR3 length is 14 residues. CDR1 and CDR2 from the germline V gene are SNHLY and FYNNEI. V shed 5 bases, J shed 5 bases, and the junction held 8 bases outside the gene matches. The use of genomic DNA as template underpinned the TCR beta VDJ and CDR3 profiling. TCRdb processed the reads anew with MiXCR; each CDR3 protein has one entry. The sample lists 90,000 to 120,000 distinct CDR3 sequences, approximately 48% occurring once. Findings of the study overall: Patients and controls turned out to have around 29 CD8+ CDR3 sequences in common.

To note about this clonotype: Its antigen is unidentified.

V gene TRBV2 combines with J gene TRBJ1-1, with 7 bases matching TRBD1. This receptor was taken from a human donor in good health, serving as a control. Sequences were obtained from sorted CD4+, CD8+, or CD8+CD57+ T cells (not recorded which) from PBMCs. CDR3 DNA sequence: TGTGCCAGCAGTACCCATACAGGGGTGACTGAAGCTTTCTTT. Its protein is CASSTHTGVTEAFF.